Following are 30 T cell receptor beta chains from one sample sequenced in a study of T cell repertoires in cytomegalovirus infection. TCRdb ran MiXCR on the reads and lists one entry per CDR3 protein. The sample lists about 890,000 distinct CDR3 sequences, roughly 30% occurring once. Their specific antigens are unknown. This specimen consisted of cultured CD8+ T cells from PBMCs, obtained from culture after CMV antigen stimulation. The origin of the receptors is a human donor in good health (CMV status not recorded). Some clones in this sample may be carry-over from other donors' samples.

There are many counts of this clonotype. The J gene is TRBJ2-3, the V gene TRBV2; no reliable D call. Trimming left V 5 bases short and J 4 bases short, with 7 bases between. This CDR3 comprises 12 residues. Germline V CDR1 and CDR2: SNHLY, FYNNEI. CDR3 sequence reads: CASSPRPDTQYF. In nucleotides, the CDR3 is TGTGCCAGCAGTCCAAGGCCAGATACGCAGTATTTT.

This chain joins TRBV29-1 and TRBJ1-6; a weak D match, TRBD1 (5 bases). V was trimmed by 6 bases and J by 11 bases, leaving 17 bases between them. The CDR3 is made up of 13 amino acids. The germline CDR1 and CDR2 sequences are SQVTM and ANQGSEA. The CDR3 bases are TGCAGCGTCGCATGGGGGATGAACCCACCCCTCCACTTT. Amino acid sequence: CSVAWGMNPPLHF.

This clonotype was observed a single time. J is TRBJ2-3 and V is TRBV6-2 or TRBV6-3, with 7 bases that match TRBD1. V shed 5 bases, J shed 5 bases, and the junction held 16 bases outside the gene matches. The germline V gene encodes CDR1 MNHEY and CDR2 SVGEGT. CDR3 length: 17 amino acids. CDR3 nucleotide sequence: TGTGCCAGCAGTGTAAAACCGGGACAGTCTTTCATAGATACGCAGTATTTT. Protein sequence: CASSVKPGQSFIDTQYF.

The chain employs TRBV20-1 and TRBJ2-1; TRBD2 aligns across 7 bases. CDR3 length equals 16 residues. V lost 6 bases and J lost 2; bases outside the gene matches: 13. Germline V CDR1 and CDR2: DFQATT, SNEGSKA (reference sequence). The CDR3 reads CSAQIGGRGAYNEQFF. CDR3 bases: TGCAGTGCACAGATAGGTGGACGGGGGGCCTACAATGAGCAGTTCTTC.

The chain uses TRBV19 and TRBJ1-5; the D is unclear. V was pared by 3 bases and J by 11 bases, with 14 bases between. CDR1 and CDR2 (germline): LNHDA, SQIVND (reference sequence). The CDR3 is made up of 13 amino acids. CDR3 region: CASSMAGREAQHF. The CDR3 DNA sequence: TGTGCCAGTAGTATGGCAGGCCGTGAGGCCCAGCATTTT.

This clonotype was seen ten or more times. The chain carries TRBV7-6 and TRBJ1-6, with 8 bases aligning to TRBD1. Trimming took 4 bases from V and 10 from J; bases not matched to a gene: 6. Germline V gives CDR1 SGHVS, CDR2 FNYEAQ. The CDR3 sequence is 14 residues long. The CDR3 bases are TGTGCCAGCAGCTATGGGGCAGGGGGCTCACCCCTCCACTTT. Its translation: CASSYGAGGSPLHF.

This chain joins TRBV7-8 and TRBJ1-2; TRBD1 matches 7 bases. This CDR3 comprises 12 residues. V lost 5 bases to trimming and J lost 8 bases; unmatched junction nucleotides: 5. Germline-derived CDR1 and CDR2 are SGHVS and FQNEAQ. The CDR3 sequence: CASSQGGGGYTF. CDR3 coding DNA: TGTGCCAGCAGCCAGGGGGGGGGAGGCTACACCTTC.

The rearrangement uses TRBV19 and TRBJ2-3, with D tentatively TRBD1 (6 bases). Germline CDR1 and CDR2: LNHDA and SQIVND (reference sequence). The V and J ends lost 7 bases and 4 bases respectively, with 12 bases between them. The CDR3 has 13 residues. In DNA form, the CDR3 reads TGTGCCAGTACTACGTGGACAGCAGATACGCAGTATTTT. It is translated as CASTTWTADTQYF.

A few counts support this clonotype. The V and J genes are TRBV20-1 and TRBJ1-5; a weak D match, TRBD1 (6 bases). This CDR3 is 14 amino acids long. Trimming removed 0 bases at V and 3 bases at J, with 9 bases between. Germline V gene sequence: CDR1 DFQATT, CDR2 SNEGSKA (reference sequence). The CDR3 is CSARDYRDNQPQHF. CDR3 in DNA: TGCAGTGCTAGAGATTACAGGGACAATCAGCCCCAGCATTTT.

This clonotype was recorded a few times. Written as DNA, the CDR3 is TGTGCCAGCAGTCTCCGAGGACAGGGGTACGAGCAGTACGTC. It codes for CASSLRGQGYEQYV. This sequence joins TRBV2 and TRBJ2-7; TRBD1 matches 9 bases. Germline V gives CDR1 SNHLY, CDR2 FYNNEI. The CDR3 covers 14 residues. The V and J ends lost 5 bases and 4 bases, in that order; junction bases with no gene match: 6.

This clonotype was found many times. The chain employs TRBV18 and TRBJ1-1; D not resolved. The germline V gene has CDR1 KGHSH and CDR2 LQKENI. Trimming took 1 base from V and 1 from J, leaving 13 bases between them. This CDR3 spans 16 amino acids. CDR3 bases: TGTGCCAGCTCACCACTTTCCGGGCCAAGGAACACTGAAGCTTTCTTT. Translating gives CASSPLSGPRNTEAFF.

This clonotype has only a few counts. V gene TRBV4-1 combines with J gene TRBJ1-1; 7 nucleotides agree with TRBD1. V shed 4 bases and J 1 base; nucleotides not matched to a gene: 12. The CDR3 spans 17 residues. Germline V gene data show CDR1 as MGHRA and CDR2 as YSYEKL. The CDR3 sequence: CASSLPYVRTGNTEAFF. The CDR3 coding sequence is TGCGCCAGCAGCCTACCCTACGTTCGGACAGGGAACACTGAAGCTTTCTTT.

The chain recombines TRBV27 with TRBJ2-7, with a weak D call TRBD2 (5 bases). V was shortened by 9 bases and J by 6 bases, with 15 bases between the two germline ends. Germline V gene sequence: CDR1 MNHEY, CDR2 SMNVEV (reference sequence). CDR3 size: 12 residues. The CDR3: CARPGGPLEQYF. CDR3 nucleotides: TGTGCCAGACCAGGAGGACCCCTCGAGCAGTACTTC.

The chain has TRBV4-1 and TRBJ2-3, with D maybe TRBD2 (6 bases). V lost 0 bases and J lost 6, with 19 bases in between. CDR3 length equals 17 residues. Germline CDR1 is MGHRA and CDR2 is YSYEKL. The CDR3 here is CASSQEGLRGRGDTQYF. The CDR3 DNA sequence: TGCGCCAGCAGCCAAGAGGGACTGCGAGGGAGAGGGGATACGCAGTATTTT.

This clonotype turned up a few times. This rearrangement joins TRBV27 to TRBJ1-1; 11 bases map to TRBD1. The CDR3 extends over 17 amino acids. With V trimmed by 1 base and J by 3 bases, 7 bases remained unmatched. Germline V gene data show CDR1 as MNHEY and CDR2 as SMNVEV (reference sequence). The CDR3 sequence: CASSLLGTGGIYTEAFF. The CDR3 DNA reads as TGTGCCAGCAGTTTATTGGGGACAGGGGGTATATACACTGAAGCTTTCTTT.

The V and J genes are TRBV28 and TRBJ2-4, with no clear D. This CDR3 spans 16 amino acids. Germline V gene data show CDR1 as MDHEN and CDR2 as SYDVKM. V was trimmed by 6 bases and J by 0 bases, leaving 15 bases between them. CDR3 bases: TGTGCCAGCAGGGAAAGGACGGACCTAGCCAAAAACATTCAGTACTTC. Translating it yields CASRERTDLAKNIQYF.

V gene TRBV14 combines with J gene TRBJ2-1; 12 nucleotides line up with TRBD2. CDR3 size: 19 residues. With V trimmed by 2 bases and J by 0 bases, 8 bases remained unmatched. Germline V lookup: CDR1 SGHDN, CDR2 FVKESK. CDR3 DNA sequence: TGTGCCAGCAGCCAACCTAGCGGGGGGGCCACGAGCTCCTACAATGAGCAGTTCTTC. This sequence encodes CASSQPSGGATSSYNEQFF.

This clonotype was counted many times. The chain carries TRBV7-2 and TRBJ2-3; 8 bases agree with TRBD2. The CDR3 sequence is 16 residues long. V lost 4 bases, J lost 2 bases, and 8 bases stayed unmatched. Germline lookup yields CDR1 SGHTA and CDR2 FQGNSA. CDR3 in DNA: TGTGCCAGCAGCTCCCAGCGGGGGAGACTCACAGATACGCAGTATTTT. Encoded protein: CASSSQRGRLTDTQYF.

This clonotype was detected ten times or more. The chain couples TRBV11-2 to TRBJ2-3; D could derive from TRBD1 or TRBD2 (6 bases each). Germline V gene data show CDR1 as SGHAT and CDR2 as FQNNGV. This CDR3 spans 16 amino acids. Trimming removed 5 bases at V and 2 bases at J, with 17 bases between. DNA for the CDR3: TGTGCCAGCAGCGAGGGGGGTGGCTACTCCACAGATACGCAGTATTTT. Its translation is CASSEGGGYSTDTQYF.

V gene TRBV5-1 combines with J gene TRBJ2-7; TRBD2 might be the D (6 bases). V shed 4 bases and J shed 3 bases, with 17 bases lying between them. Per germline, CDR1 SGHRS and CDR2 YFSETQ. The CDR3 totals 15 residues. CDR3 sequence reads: CASSPEGFGGYEQYF. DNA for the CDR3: TGCGCCAGCAGCCCGGAGGGGTTTGGTGGCTACGAGCAGTACTTC.

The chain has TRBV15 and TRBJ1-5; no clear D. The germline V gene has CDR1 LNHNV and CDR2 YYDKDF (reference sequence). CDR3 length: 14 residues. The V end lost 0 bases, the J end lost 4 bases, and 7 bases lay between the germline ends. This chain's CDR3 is CATSRDAGNQPQHF. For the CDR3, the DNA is TGTGCCACCAGCAGAGATGCAGGAAATCAGCCCCAGCATTTT.

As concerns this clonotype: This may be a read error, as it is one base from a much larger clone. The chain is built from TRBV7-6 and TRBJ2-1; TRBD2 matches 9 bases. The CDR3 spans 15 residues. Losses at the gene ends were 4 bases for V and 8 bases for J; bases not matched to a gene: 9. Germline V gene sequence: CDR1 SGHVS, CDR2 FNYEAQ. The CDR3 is CASSWSGGTVDEQFF. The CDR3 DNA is TGTGCCAGCAGCTGGAGCGGGGGGACGGTTGATGAGCAGTTCTTC. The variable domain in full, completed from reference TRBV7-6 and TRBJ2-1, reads GAGVSQSPRYKVTKRGQDVALRCDPISGHVSLYWYRQALGQGPEFLTYFNYEAQQDKSGLPNDRFSAERPEGSISTLTIQRTEQRDSAMYRCASSWSGGTVDEQFFGPGTRLTVL.

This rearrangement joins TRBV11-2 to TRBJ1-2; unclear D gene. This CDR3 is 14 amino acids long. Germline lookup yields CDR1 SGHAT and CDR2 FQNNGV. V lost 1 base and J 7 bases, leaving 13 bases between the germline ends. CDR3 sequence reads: CASSLGGTGIGYTF. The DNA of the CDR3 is TGTGCCAGCAGCTTAGGAGGTACCGGGATTGGCTACACCTTC.

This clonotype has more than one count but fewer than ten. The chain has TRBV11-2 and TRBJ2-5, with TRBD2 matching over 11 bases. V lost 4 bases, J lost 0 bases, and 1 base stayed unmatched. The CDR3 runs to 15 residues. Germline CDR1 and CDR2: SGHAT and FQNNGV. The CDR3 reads CASSSSGGNQETQYF. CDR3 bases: TGTGCCAGCAGCTCTAGCGGGGGGAACCAAGAGACCCAGTACTTC.

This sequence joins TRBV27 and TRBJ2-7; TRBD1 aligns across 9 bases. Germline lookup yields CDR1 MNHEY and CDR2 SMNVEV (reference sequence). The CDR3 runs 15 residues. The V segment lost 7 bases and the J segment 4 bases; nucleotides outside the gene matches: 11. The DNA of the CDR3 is TGTGCCAGCACCATCACCCCGGGACAGGGTTACGAGCAGTACTTC. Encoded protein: CASTITPGQGYEQYF.

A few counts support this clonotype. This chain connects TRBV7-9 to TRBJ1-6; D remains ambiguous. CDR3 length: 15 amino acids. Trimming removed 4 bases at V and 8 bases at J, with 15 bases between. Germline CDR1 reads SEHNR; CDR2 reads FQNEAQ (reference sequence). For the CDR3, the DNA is TGTGCCAGCAGCTCTATGCATAGACTGGATTCACCCCTCCACTTT. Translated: CASSSMHRLDSPLHF.

This CDR3 is CASTKGQSNQPQHF. As DNA, the CDR3 is TGTGCCAGTACAAAAGGACAGAGCAATCAGCCCCAGCATTTT. The chain couples TRBV19 to TRBJ1-5; D is perhaps TRBD1 (6 bases). The CDR3 runs 14 residues. V lost 7 bases and J 1 base, leaving 11 bases between the germline ends. From germline, CDR1 is LNHDA and CDR2 SQIVND (reference sequence).

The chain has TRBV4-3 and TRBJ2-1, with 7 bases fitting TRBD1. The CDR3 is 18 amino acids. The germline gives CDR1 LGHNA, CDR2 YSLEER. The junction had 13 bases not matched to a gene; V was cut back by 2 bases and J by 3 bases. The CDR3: CASSQIVTGTELYNEQFF. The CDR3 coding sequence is TGCGCCAGCAGCCAAATAGTAACCGGGACAGAACTCTACAATGAGCAGTTCTTC.

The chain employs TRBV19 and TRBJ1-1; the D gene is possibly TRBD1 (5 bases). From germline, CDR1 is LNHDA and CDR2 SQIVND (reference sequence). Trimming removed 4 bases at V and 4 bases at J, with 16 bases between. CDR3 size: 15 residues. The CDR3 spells CASSRTPGLRTEAFF. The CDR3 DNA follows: TGTGCCAGTAGTAGGACCCCAGGGTTACGCACTGAAGCTTTCTTT. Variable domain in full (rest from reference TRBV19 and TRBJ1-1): DGGITQSPKYLFRKEGQNVTLSCEQNLNHDAMYWYRQDPGQGLRLIYYSQIVNDFQKGDIAEGYSVSREKKESFPLTVTSAQKNPTAFYLCASSRTPGLRTEAFFGQGTRLTVV.

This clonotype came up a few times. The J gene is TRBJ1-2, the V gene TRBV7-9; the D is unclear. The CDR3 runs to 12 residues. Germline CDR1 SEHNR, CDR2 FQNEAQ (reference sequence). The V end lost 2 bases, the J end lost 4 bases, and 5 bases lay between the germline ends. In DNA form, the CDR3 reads TGTGCCAGCAGCTTAAGCTTCTATGGCTACACCTTC. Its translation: CASSLSFYGYTF. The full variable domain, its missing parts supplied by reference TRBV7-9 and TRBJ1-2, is DTGVSQNPRHKITKRGQNVTFRCDPISEHNRLYWYRQTLGQGPEFLTYFQNEAQLEKSRLLSDRFSAERPKGSFSTLEIQRTEQGDSAMYLCASSLSFYGYTFGSGTRLTVV.